This record concerns one T cell receptor (beta chain) sequence. The source of the sample is a study of T cells in Graves' hyperthyroidism and ophthalmopathy. Clinicians diagnosed patients from clinical symptoms, serum thyroxine and TRAb, thyroid ultrasound and orbital computed tomography. Authors of the study amplified TCR beta CDR3 regions from RNA transcripts. The study used the HTBI primer set for a first-round RT-PCR of the TCR CDR3. Via MiXCR, TCRdb re-called the multiplex PCR reads, giving one row per CDR3 protein. The sample gives over 650,000 distinct CDR3 sequences, about a sixth of which show up once; approximately 8.4% is in the top ten. The length of the CDR3 is 12 residues. V lost 0 bases, J lost 16 bases, and 12 bases lay in between. Germline lookup yields CDR1 KGHSH and CDR2 LQKENI.

Sequencing was performed on blood. This receptor was taken from a man aged 18 to 29 with Graves' hyperthyroidism. The chain has TRBV18 and TRBJ1-4; D remains unclear. CDR3 nucleotide sequence: TGTGCCAGCTCACCACCATCAGGTTCCCCGTTTTTT. It is translated as CASSPPSGSPFF.